This T cell receptor (beta chain) derives from a study of CD8 T cells in ankylosing spondylitis. The CDR3 extends over 10 amino acids. The germline CDR1 and CDR2 sequences are SEHNR and FQNEAQ (reference sequence). V dropped 5 bases and J dropped 15 bases, with 11 bases sitting between them. Whole-study results and caveats: Prior literature has documented some motif variants in synovial fluid and blood from reactive arthritis. For ankylosing spondylitis blood, a TCR beta motif of seven to nine highly homologous variants appeared characteristic. Clones linked to disease, bearing a CD8+ phenotype, were relatively rare in peripheral blood.

TCRdb reprocessed the 5' RACE reads with MiXCR, giving one entry per CDR3 protein. The sample includes under 250,000 distinct CDR3 sequences, 8% to 9% of them seen just once. This clonotype occurred many times. Its antigen is currently unknown. The rearrangement uses TRBV7-9 and TRBJ2-1, with D hard to call. Input material: blood, either unsorted or a sorted T cell fraction (not recorded which). This sequence originates from a female donor with ankylosing spondylitis or in good health (not recorded which). CDR3 loop: CASSLHSLFF. CDR3 DNA sequence: TGTGCCAGCAGCCTCCACAGTCTGTTCTTC.